This is a list of T cell receptor beta chains from one sample in a study of blood T cell repertoires in COVID-19. Measured with immunoSEQ multiplex PCR; TCRdb has only the in-frame clones, and not every one. The sample records some 270,000 clones, about 89% being singletons. Specimen: peripheral blood. These receptors all come from a man aged 25-45 years with acute or convalescent COVID-19. Both conserved end residues are part of each CDR3. Each record gives: clone size, D gene, J gene, V gene, CDR3 DNA, CDR3 protein. D genes are given only for firm matches. Clone sizes are given selectively: once, few, many, or a class where the clone is expanded.

clone size: -; D gene: -; J gene: TRBJ2-5; V gene: TRBV21-1; CDR3 DNA: TGTGCCAGCAGCCCGCGACGGAGACGATATTCAGAGACCCAGTACTTC; CDR3 protein: CASSPRRRRYSETQYF
clone size: -; D gene: -; J gene: TRBJ1-2; V gene: TRBV4-2; CDR3 DNA: TGTGCCAGCAGCCAAGATCTTGTCCTAAACTATGGCTACACCTTC; CDR3 protein: CASSQDLVLNYGYTF
clone size: -; D gene: -; J gene: TRBJ1-1; V gene: TRBV4-1; CDR3 DNA: TGCGCCAGCAGCCAAGAGCTCAGGTTCGACACTGAAGCTTTCTTT; CDR3 protein: CASSQELRFDTEAFF
clone size: -; D gene: TRBD2; J gene: TRBJ2-3; V gene: TRBV6-1; CDR3 DNA: TGTGCCAGCAGTGAAAGAGGTCTAGCGGGGGGGTGGACAGATACGCAGTATTTT; CDR3 protein: CASSERGLAGGWTDTQYF
clone size: -; D gene: -; J gene: TRBJ1-1; V gene: TRBV4-1; CDR3 DNA: TGCGCCAGCAGCCCTCGGGGTGGGCTCACTGAAGCTTTCTTT; CDR3 protein: CASSPRGGLTEAFF
clone size: -; D gene: -; J gene: TRBJ1-2; V gene: TRBV30; CDR3 DNA: TGTGCCTGGAGCCCGGTGGAGAGCTATGGCTACACCTTC; CDR3 protein: CAWSPVESYGYTF
clone size: -; D gene: -; J gene: TRBJ2-3; V gene: TRBV5-1; CDR3 DNA: TGCGCCAGCAGCTTGGTGGTCGGGACTAGCACAGATACGCAGTATTTT; CDR3 protein: CASSLVVGTSTDTQYF
clone size: few; D gene: -; J gene: TRBJ1-5; V gene: TRBV5-6; CDR3 DNA: TGTGCCAGCAGTAAGGGATCAGGTGGGGGGCAGCCCCAGCATTTT; CDR3 protein: CASSKGSGGGQPQHF
clone size: -; D gene: -; J gene: TRBJ1-2; V gene: TRBV6-6; CDR3 DNA: TGTGCCAGCAGTCGAACAGGGATTGGCTACACCTTC; CDR3 protein: CASSRTGIGYTF
clone size: -; D gene: TRBD1; J gene: TRBJ1-6; V gene: TRBV2; CDR3 DNA: TGTGCCAGCAGTGGAGGGGACAGAGGGAATTCACCCCTCCACTTT; CDR3 protein: CASSGGDRGNSPLHF
clone size: -; D gene: -; J gene: TRBJ2-7; V gene: TRBV29-1; CDR3 DNA: TGCAGCGTTACTAAACAGGGAGCCTACGAGCAGTACTTC; CDR3 protein: CSVTKQGAYEQYF
clone size: -; D gene: TRBD1; J gene: TRBJ2-2; V gene: TRBV2; CDR3 DNA: TGTGCCAGCACGTGGGGCAGGGGGACCGGGGAGCTGTTTTTT; CDR3 protein: CASTWGRGTGELFF
clone size: -; D gene: TRBD2; J gene: TRBJ2-5; V gene: TRBV19; CDR3 DNA: TGTGCCAGTAGTATCGGCGGGGGACAAGAGACCCAGTACTTC; CDR3 protein: CASSIGGGQETQYF
clone size: -; D gene: -; J gene: TRBJ1-1; V gene: TRBV2; CDR3 DNA: TGTGCCAGCAGTGAAGAACAAACTGAAGCTTTCTTT; CDR3 protein: CASSEEQTEAFF
clone size: -; D gene: -; J gene: TRBJ1-1; V gene: TRBV9; CDR3 DNA: TGTGCCAGCAGCGTTCACAGGTGGGATAAGAATGAAGCTTTCTTT; CDR3 protein: CASSVHRWDKNEAFF
clone size: -; D gene: TRBD1; J gene: TRBJ1-2; V gene: TRBV28; CDR3 DNA: TGTGCCAGCAGGAGGACAGGGAACTATGGCTACACCTTC; CDR3 protein: CASRRTGNYGYTF
clone size: -; D gene: TRBD2; J gene: TRBJ2-7; V gene: TRBV5-8; CDR3 DNA: TGTGCCAGCAGCTTAGTTAGCGGGAACCTGTTTTTATACGAGCAGTACTTC; CDR3 protein: CASSLVSGNLFLYEQYF
clone size: -; D gene: -; J gene: TRBJ2-7; V gene: TRBV14; CDR3 DNA: TGTGCCAGTCCCCGGGTCTCAAAAGGAAGGTCCTACGAGCAGTACTTC; CDR3 protein: CASPRVSKGRSYEQYF
clone size: -; D gene: -; J gene: TRBJ1-6; V gene: TRBV5-4; CDR3 DNA: TGTGCCAGCAGCTTGGTTCCGGCAGGGGCCAATTCACCCCTCCACTTT; CDR3 protein: CASSLVPAGANSPLHF
clone size: -; D gene: TRBD1; J gene: TRBJ2-1; V gene: TRBV28; CDR3 DNA: TGTGCCAGCAGTTTAGGGGGGACAGGGAAGCCCAAGCAGTTCTTC; CDR3 protein: CASSLGGTGKPKQFF
clone size: -; D gene: -; J gene: TRBJ1-5; V gene: TRBV12-5; CDR3 DNA: TGTGCTAGTGGTTTGGTAGCGCGAGGGATGAGGAGCAATCAGCCCCAGCATTTT; CDR3 protein: CASGLVARGMRSNQPQHF
clone size: -; D gene: -; J gene: TRBJ2-1; V gene: TRBV12-3/TRBV12-4; CDR3 DNA: TGTGCCAGCAGATCCGGAGAGAGTCGGTTCTTC; CDR3 protein: CASRSGESRFF
clone size: -; D gene: -; J gene: TRBJ1-5; V gene: TRBV19; CDR3 DNA: TGTGCCACGCGGGGGGGCAATCAGCCCCAGCATTTT; CDR3 protein: CATRGGNQPQHF
clone size: -; D gene: -; J gene: TRBJ2-6; V gene: TRBV30; CDR3 DNA: TGTGCCTGGAGTGAGAAGGGCAGGGCTGGGGCCAACGTCCTGACTTTC; CDR3 protein: CAWSEKGRAGANVLTF
clone size: -; D gene: -; J gene: TRBJ1-6; V gene: TRBV2; CDR3 DNA: TGTGCCAGCAGAGAGAATTCACCCCTCCACTTT; CDR3 protein: CASRENSPLHF